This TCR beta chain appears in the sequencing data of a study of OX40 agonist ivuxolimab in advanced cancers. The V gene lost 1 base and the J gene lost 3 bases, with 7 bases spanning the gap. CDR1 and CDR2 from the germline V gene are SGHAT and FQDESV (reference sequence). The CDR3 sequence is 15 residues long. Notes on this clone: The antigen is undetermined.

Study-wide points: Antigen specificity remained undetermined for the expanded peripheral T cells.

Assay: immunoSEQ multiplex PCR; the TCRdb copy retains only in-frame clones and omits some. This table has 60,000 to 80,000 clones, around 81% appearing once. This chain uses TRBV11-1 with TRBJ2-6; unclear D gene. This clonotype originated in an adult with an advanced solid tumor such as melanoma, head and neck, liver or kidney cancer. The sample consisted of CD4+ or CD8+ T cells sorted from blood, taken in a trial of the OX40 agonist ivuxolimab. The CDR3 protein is CASSLEPVGANVLTF. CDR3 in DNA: TGTGCCAGCAGCTTAGAGCCAGTTGGGGCCAACGTCCTGACTTTC.